The source of this T cell receptor (beta chain) is a study of blood T cells in healthy people across ages. The J segment lost 4 bases and the V segment lost 0 bases, leaving 7 bases of the junction unmatched. This CDR3 has 16 residues. Per germline, CDR1 SGHRS and CDR2 YFSETQ. Sample-barcoded 5' priming and a J-beta primer mix drove a second PCR of 7 to 11 cycles. In TCRdb, the 5' RACE reads were re-called with MiXCR into one record per CDR3 protein. The sample has hundreds of thousands of distinct CDR3 sequences, 49% seen once. Notes on the study in general: Per million T cells, the diversity of TCR beta decreased roughly linearly as age advanced.

With respect to this clonotype: Its matching antigen is unknown.

This TCR came from a woman aged 60-70 years in good health. The chain has TRBV5-1 and TRBJ2-3; 8 nucleotides align to TRBD2. Sequenced input: blood. The CDR3 bases are TGCGCCAGCAGCTTGGGGGCTCTAGCGGGCCCAGATACGCAGTATTTT. It translates to CASSLGALAGPDTQYF.